Reported below is one T cell receptor (beta chain). Its binding antigen is unknown. No much larger clonotype is one base removed from it; base qualities were not supplied. This entry belongs to a study of blood T cell repertoires in COVID-19 (dated by TCRdb to the early 2020s). Study-level background: Samples covering the acute and convalescent phases of COVID-19 were provided by collaborators in the United States, Italy and Spain. The prospective study material was composed of cDNA or gDNA derived from T cells, B-cell-depleted T cells, or PBMCs. The dataset comprised deeply sampled blood TCRbeta repertoires from subjects exposed to, actively infected with, or recovered from COVID-19. The repertoires were released in a freely available public database meant as a resource for research on the immune response to SARS-CoV-2. Samples came from the ongoing ImmuneRACE study (first 160 participants) plus 1,254 subjects from 6 global collaborators. Sample metadata almost always included a de-identified subject ID, COVID-19 status, age in years and sex. HLA class I and class II types, where available, came from metadata supplied by the sample provider rather than from assay-based typing. The investigation overall reported the following: How much clinical and demographic metadata was included differed by source and by participant, and the metadata was provided uncurated.

TCRbeta CDR3 regions were amplified from genomic DNA using the immunoSEQ Assay, a bias-controlled multiplex PCR. The paper's data handling went like this. Within the assay, amplification of reference gene primers was used to estimate how many nucleated cells each sample contained. To quantify the absolute abundance of each unique TCRbeta CDR3 rearrangement, sequence reads were collapsed and filtered. For each sample, productive Simpson clonality was calculated as the square root of Simpson's diversity index over productive rearrangements. Held by TCRdb, this immuneACCESS table contains in-frame sequences only and omits some clones. Under half of the omission traces to an unresolved V gene where checked; the cause of the rest is unknown. The D gene and trimming were derived from the DNA, and the V and J assignments and clone size from that table. The sample includes approximately 190,000 clones, with 70% to 90% observed a single time. In total, the top ten clones hold roughly 5.3% of the sample.

Collaborating institutions collected whole blood in K2EDTA tubes following their own protocols. For TCRbeta analysis, collaborators shipped samples as frozen whole blood, isolated PBMCs, or DNA extracted from either of those sample types. CDR1 and CDR2 are drawn from the germline V gene: SGHRS, YFSETQ. The trim is 0 bases for V and 1 base for J, with a gap of 10 bases between the germline ends. From its cysteine to its phenylalanine, the CDR3 spans 15 amino acids. The only DNA kept is the CDR3, 45 bases in frame from the first base. The sequence was collected from a woman aged 65 to 85 with active or convalescent COVID-19. The rearrangement combines TRBV5-1 with TRBJ1-1; perhaps TRBD1 is the D gene, with 5 bases matching. Sequencing input: peripheral blood. The sequenced DNA is TGCGCCAGCAGCTTGGGCGGGGCTGAGAACACTGAAGCTTTCTTT. Translated, it gives CASSLGGAENTEAFF.